A selection of T cell receptor beta chains follows, all from one sample in a study of blood T cells in healthy people across ages. TCRdb reprocessed the 5' RACE reads via MiXCR and lists one record per CDR3 protein. The table has over a million distinct CDR3 sequences, roughly 45% seen once. Sequenced sample: blood. Source of these receptors: a woman in her sixties in good health. Both conserved end residues are part of each CDR3. The order of the fields is D gene, J gene, V gene, clone size, CDR3 protein, CDR3 DNA. A D gene is named only where the DNA matches it firmly. Rows may omit the clone size; those that give it use once, few, many or a size class.

. | TRBJ1-1 | TRBV29-1 | . | CSVEERTEAFF | TGCAGCGTTGAAGAACGCACTGAAGCTTTCTTT
. | TRBJ2-7 | TRBV11-2 | . | CASSLGRQNLHEQYF | TGTGCCAGCAGCTTAGGGCGACAGAACCTACACGAGCAGTACTTC
. | TRBJ1-6 | TRBV27 | few | CASSSDLSSYNSPLHF | TGTGCCAGCAGTTCCGATCTTAGCTCCTATAATTCACCCCTCCACTTT
. | TRBJ1-5 | TRBV9 | . | CASSGVGGNEGPQHF | TGTGCCAGCAGCGGAGTGGGGGGGAATGAAGGGCCCCAGCATTTT
TRBD1 | TRBJ1-4 | TRBV6-1 | . | CASSRTPGQGTHLSEKLFF | TGTGCCAGCAGCCGAACGCCGGGACAGGGAACGCATTTGAGTGAAAAACTGTTTTTT
. | TRBJ2-1 | TRBV5-1 | . | CASAWAESSYNEQFF | TGCGCCAGCGCTTGGGCGGAAAGCTCCTACAATGAGCAGTTCTTC
. | TRBJ2-7 | TRBV13 | many | CASSPEGAYEQYF | TGTGCCAGCAGCCCCGAGGGGGCCTACGAGCAGTACTTC
. | TRBJ2-7 | TRBV2 | . | CASSQSYKQYF | TGTGCCAGCAGTCAATCATACAAGCAGTACTTC
TRBD2 | TRBJ2-1 | TRBV4-1 | once | CASSQALAGDEQFF | TGCGCCAGCAGCCAAGCGTTAGCGGGAGATGAGCAGTTCTTC
. | TRBJ2-3 | TRBV24-1 | few | CATSDAAGASTDTQYF | TGTGCCACCAGTGATGCAGCGGGCGCTAGCACAGATACGCAGTATTTT
. | TRBJ2-6 | TRBV5-1 | many | CASSLARTGANVLTF | TGCGCCAGCAGCTTGGCCCGCACTGGGGCCAACGTCCTGACTTTC
TRBD2 | TRBJ2-5 | TRBV5-1 | . | CASSWGLAGLLKNEQYF | TGCGCCAGCAGCTGGGGACTAGCGGGGCTACTTAAGAATGAGCAGTACTTC
. | TRBJ2-1 | TRBV12-3/TRBV12-4 | . | CASSPGPGIGEQFF | TGTGCCAGCAGTCCCGGGCCCGGTATAGGTGAGCAGTTCTTC
TRBD1 | TRBJ2-7 | TRBV11-2 | . | CASSSIRDSPSYLPYEQYF | TGTGCCAGCAGCTCAATCCGGGACAGCCCGAGTTATCTTCCCTACGAGCAGTACTTC
TRBD2 | TRBJ2-7 | TRBV7-2 | . | CASSLRRLAEQYF | TGTGCCAGCAGCCTACGAAGACTAGCCGAGCAGTACTTC
TRBD2 | TRBJ2-4 | TRBV6-1 | . | CASSGTSGSGIQYF | TGTGCCAGCAGTGGAACTAGCGGGAGTGGCATTCAGTACTTC
. | TRBJ2-1 | TRBV12-3/TRBV12-4 | few | CASSLVALARGGEDNEQFF | TGTGCCAGCAGTTTAGTAGCCTTAGCGAGAGGAGGGGAGGACAATGAGCAGTTCTTC
TRBD1 | TRBJ2-2 | TRBV7-8 | few | CASSATGANTGELFF | TGTGCCAGCAGCGCGACAGGGGCGAACACCGGGGAGCTGTTTTTT
TRBD2 | TRBJ2-3 | TRBV12-3/TRBV12-4 | . | CASSLQAGGLADTQYF | TGTGCCAGCAGCCTCCAAGCGGGAGGGCTGGCAGATACGCAGTATTTT
. | TRBJ2-7 | TRBV27 | . | CASSLWREPYEQYF | TGTGCCAGCAGCCTCTGGCGGGAACCCTACGAGCAGTACTTC
TRBD2 | TRBJ2-7 | TRBV20-1 | few | CSARGRGRVSEQYF | TGCAGTGCTAGGGGGAGGGGCAGGGTAAGCGAGCAGTACTTC
. | TRBJ2-7 | TRBV6-2/TRBV6-3 | few | CASSAPLSSYEQYF | TGTGCCAGCAGTGCCCCGTTGAGCTCCTACGAGCAGTACTTC
. | TRBJ2-1 | TRBV9 | . | CASSVGGGSAQNEQFF | TGTGCCAGCAGCGTGGGGGGTGGTAGCGCTCAGAATGAGCAGTTCTTC
TRBD1 | TRBJ2-7 | TRBV27 | . | CASSSLLTGADEQYF | TGTGCCAGCAGTTCCCTTCTGACAGGGGCCGACGAGCAGTACTTC
. | TRBJ2-5 | TRBV7-9 | few | CASSQRGVGRRIQETQYF | TGTGCCAGCAGCCAACGTGGAGTGGGGAGGAGGATCCAAGAGACCCAGTACTTC
. | TRBJ2-2 | TRBV15 | . | CATSSPLRQNTGELFF | TGTGCCACCAGCAGCCCCCTGCGACAAAACACCGGGGAGCTGTTTTTT
. | TRBJ2-7 | TRBV4-2 | . | CASSHSGRASSYEQYF | TGTGCCAGCAGCCATTCCGGACGAGCAAGCTCCTACGAGCAGTACTTC
TRBD1 | TRBJ1-1 | TRBV2 | . | CASRNTPDRENTEAFF | TGTGCCAGCAGGAACACCCCGGACAGGGAGAACACTGAAGCTTTCTTT
. | TRBJ2-5 | TRBV7-8 | . | CASSLTLTGLQETQYF | TGTGCCAGCAGCTTAACCCTGACAGGCCTCCAAGAGACCCAGTACTTC
. | TRBJ2-1 | TRBV7-9 | . | CASSLTRGDEQFF | TGTGCCAGCAGCTTAACTAGGGGCGATGAGCAGTTCTTC
TRBD2 | TRBJ2-5 | TRBV7-6 | . | CASSLEIGRVGQETQYF | TGTGCCAGCAGCTTGGAGATCGGGAGGGTGGGGCAAGAGACCCAGTACTTC
TRBD1 | TRBJ2-4 | TRBV11-2 | . | CASNLVGGQNIQYF | TGTGCCAGCAACTTAGTAGGGGGCCAAAACATTCAGTACTTC
. | TRBJ2-5 | TRBV5-1 | . | CASSFGGGWQETQYF | TGCGCCAGCAGCTTTGGAGGGGGCTGGCAAGAGACCCAGTACTTC
. | TRBJ2-2 | TRBV28 | . | CASSIGGKGRNTGELFF | TGTGCCAGCAGTATAGGGGGTAAGGGTCGGAACACCGGGGAGCTGTTTTTT
. | TRBJ2-1 | TRBV11-1 | . | CVRSLAALYNEQFF | TGTGTCCGCAGCTTAGCGGCCCTCTACAATGAGCAGTTCTTC
TRBD2 | TRBJ2-7 | TRBV20-1 | . | CSAPRETLDEQYF | TGCAGTGCTCCGCGGGAGACCCTCGATGAGCAGTACTTC
. | TRBJ2-1 | TRBV20-1 | . | CSASPTGHGEQFF | TGCAGTGCTAGTCCGACGGGTCATGGTGAGCAGTTCTTC
TRBD1 | TRBJ2-5 | TRBV7-6 | . | CASSRGQGAVQYF | TGTGCCAGCAGCCGGGGACAGGGGGCCGTGCAGTACTTC
. | TRBJ2-5 | TRBV3-1 | . | CASSQDPLTWETQYF | TGTGCCAGCAGCCAAGATCCTCTGACTTGGGAGACCCAGTACTTC
TRBD1 | TRBJ1-6 | TRBV5-6 | few | CASSFAGTGISPLHF | TGTGCCAGCAGCTTCGCCGGGACAGGGATTTCACCCCTCCACTTT
. | TRBJ1-5 | TRBV2 | . | CASRAGRANQPQHF | TGTGCCAGCAGAGCGGGACGCGCTAATCAGCCCCAGCATTTT
. | TRBJ2-5 | TRBV5-1 | . | CASRRTEQETQYF | TGCGCCAGCCGACGGACTGAACAAGAGACCCAGTACTTC
TRBD1 | TRBJ1-5 | TRBV10-3 | few | CAISSGQTSNQPQHF | TGTGCCATCAGTTCGGGACAGACGAGCAATCAGCCCCAGCATTTT
TRBD2 | TRBJ2-3 | TRBV6-5 | few | CASSVAGETDTQYF | TGTGCCAGCAGTGTAGCGGGTGAGACAGATACGCAGTATTTT
. | TRBJ2-7 | TRBV7-3 | many | CASSLTGSPDYEQYF | TGTGCCAGCAGCTTAACGGGCAGCCCTGATTACGAGCAGTACTTC
TRBD1 | TRBJ2-7 | TRBV20-1 | few | CSANGDRAYEQYF | TGCAGTGCTAACGGGGACAGGGCTTACGAGCAGTACTTC
. | TRBJ2-3 | TRBV11-2 | . | CASSSTVRTDTQYF | TGTGCCAGCAGCTCGACAGTCCGCACAGATACGCAGTATTTT
TRBD2 | TRBJ2-1 | TRBV5-1 | . | CASSLSTSEIYNEQFF | TGCGCCAGCAGCTTATCGACTAGCGAGATTTACAATGAGCAGTTCTTC
TRBD1 | TRBJ2-7 | TRBV7-9 | . | CASSRSGQIYEQYF | TGTGCCAGCAGCAGATCGGGACAGATCTACGAGCAGTACTTC
. | TRBJ1-1 | TRBV6-2/TRBV6-3 | . | CASSYSREVPSNTEAFF | TGTGCCAGCAGTTACTCCCGGGAAGTGCCCTCCAACACTGAAGCTTTCTTT
. | TRBJ2-6 | TRBV7-9 | . | CASSLDRPSGANVLTF | TGTGCCAGCAGCTTAGACAGACCCTCTGGGGCCAACGTCCTGACTTTC
TRBD2 | TRBJ2-1 | TRBV7-2 | . | CASSSRAGGLYNEQFF | TGTGCCAGCAGCTCCCGAGCGGGAGGCCTTTACAATGAGCAGTTCTTC
. | TRBJ2-3 | TRBV24-1 | few | CATGTVGGDTQYF | TGTGCCACGGGGACCGTGGGCGGGGATACGCAGTATTTT
. | TRBJ2-2 | TRBV12-3/TRBV12-4 | . | CASSLASSRELFF | TGTGCCAGCAGTCTCGCGTCTTCGAGGGAGCTGTTTTTT
TRBD2 | TRBJ2-3 | TRBV20-1 | . | CSARLQREIDTQYF | TGCAGTGCTAGACTTCAGCGGGAGATAGATACGCAGTATTTT
TRBD1 | TRBJ2-7 | TRBV7-8 | few | CASSSRDRELSYEQYF | TGTGCCAGCAGCTCACGGGACAGGGAACTTTCCTACGAGCAGTACTTC
. | TRBJ2-3 | TRBV4-1 | few | CASSQVQDPTDTQYF | TGCGCCAGCAGCCAAGTTCAAGACCCCACAGATACGCAGTATTTT